These T cell receptor beta chains were read from a single sample in a study of blood T cell repertoires in COVID-19. Sequencing used immunoSEQ multiplex PCR; TCRdb keeps in-frame clones, though not all of them. The table records fewer than 200,000 clones, approximately 80% of them present only once. Sequencing used peripheral blood. The receptors derive from a woman between 50 and 59 years old with active or convalescent COVID-19. Both conserved end residues are part of each CDR3.

TRBV28 CASSLRAKAGGYTF
TRBV6-2/TRBV6-3 CASSWGGSEAFF
TRBV7-9 CASSLQGGTDTQYF
TRBV7-2 CASSQQPGLAGQETQYF
TRBV18 CASSPETGATGNTIYF
TRBV6-2/TRBV6-3 CASSYSIRQPTGNEQYF
TRBV6-4 CASSERAGNYGYTF
TRBV6-5 CASSYGRTGNGYTF
TRBV28 CASSSGGWSYTF
TRBV19 CASSAPNGNLGYTF
TRBV7-2 CASSPRTGMQYEQYF
TRBV4-3 CASSQEGTGGVRYGYTF
TRBV28 CASSEGTEAFF
TRBV19 CASKPQGANTEAFF
TRBV28 CASSPYRGGTEAFF
TRBV2 CASSERRAGGETQYF
TRBV5-5 CASSLGQGAGTDTQYF
TRBV19 CASSIDTTGRVTFF
TRBV7-2 CASSPSGVSTDTQYF
TRBV19 CASGKTGYNEKLFF
TRBV3-1/TRBV3-2 CASSSPGQTEAFF
TRBV7-8 CASSLTGDGYGYTF
TRBV4-3 CASSQDLPSGGGDSYEQYF
TRBV4-2 CASSQKGGDRTNEQFF
TRBV30 CAWRNWNEQFF
TRBV7-9 CASSLWQDTGELFF
TRBV19 CASSSKQGVRSTQHF
TRBV2 CASSATGRRTNTIYF
TRBV11-3 CASSSGTSGVRGDTQYF
TRBV28 CASSPGGGGNTEAFF
TRBV13 CASSLSGGAGNEQFF
TRBV19 CASTDRTPSTRGYTF
TRBV7-2 CASSAQGGNQPQHF
TRBV15 CATSRTGTSTDTQYF
TRBV3-1/TRBV3-2 CASSQEFAGSSPLHF
TRBV19 CASRGTGPSYTF
TRBV6-1 CASSEQGEETQYF
TRBV3-1/TRBV3-2 CASSYGTSGGDTQYF
TRBV9 CASSVGGGQASYEQYF
TRBV2 CASIVHLDQETQYF
TRBV7-9 CASSGSRGANTGELFF
TRBV4-3 CASSQVKGAQTGELFF
TRBV19 CASMRGGSTGELFF
TRBV11-3 CASSPRTGAGNTIYF
TRBV28 CASISDNEQFF
TRBV5-1 CASSLDRLTYEQYF
TRBV5-1 CASTVAGVASGANVLTF
TRBV2 CASFIASAGNTIYF
TRBV30 CAWSQPVISSYTF
TRBV6-5 CASRPTRIGEQYF
TRBV6-2/TRBV6-3 CASSPPTGGVSSDEQFF
TRBV6-4 CASRRDTIGGTEAFF
TRBV2 CASRPGQGYQPQHF